The entry that follows covers one TCR beta chain sequence. This specimen belongs to a study of blood T cell repertoires in COVID-19. Study at large: The study drew acute and convalescent COVID-19 samples from the United States, Italy and Spain.

Sequencing was performed with immunoSEQ multiplex PCR; in TCRdb, only in-frame clones are kept and a portion is missing. The sample consists of about 270,000 clones, 88% of them appearing once. Cohorts were assigned according to the clinical history that participants reported. The sample comprised PBMCs or T cells enriched from blood (not recorded which). The TCR comes from a woman in her fifties or sixties who had recovered from COVID-19.

CDR3 residues: CASREEAYEQYF. For the CDR3, the DNA is TGTGCCAGCAGAGAGGAGGCCTACGAGCAGTACTTC. The chain is built from TRBV28 and TRBJ2-7, with TRBD2 as a possible D gene (5 bases). The CDR3 is made up of 12 amino acids. Germline CDR1 reads MDHEN; CDR2 reads SYDVKM. The V end was cut by 6 bases, the J end by 2 bases, with 8 bases between.